This entry features one T cell receptor (beta chain) sequence. This specimen belongs to a study of blood T cell repertoires in COVID-19. As for the study in general: The origin of the acute and convalescent COVID-19 samples was the United States, Italy and Spain. PBMCs, B-cell-depleted T cells, or T cells were the source of the cDNA or gDNA that made up the material.

In the source study's methods: Nucleated cell number was recorded as an estimate derived from reference gene primer amplification. Produced via immunoSEQ multiplex PCR; TCRdb's table is partial and in-frame only. V and J calls and clone size are copied from that table; D and trimming were computed from the DNA. The repertoire holds around 150,000 clones, with approximately 90% as singletons. In germline, CDR1 is MDHEN, CDR2 SYDVKM. The CDR3 extends over 12 amino acids. V was clipped by 9 bases and J by 3 bases, with 11 bases between them. The chain carries TRBV28 and TRBJ1-2, with a weak D call TRBD1 (6 bases). This clonotype was sampled from a woman in her sixties who had recovered from COVID-19. The sample consisted of peripheral blood. This CDR3 is CASGRGYYGYTF. The CDR3 DNA sequence: TGTGCCAGTGGTAGGGGGTACTATGGCTACACCTTC.